This T cell receptor beta chain was documented in a study of T cell responses to AZD1222 COVID-19 vaccine. The study's findings and limits: Among the donors, most were white British and more were female, and clonal diversity was possibly underestimated.

Concerning this clone itself: Its cognate antigen is unknown.

V lost 4 bases and J lost 6, with 12 bases in between. The CDR3 has 12 residues. Germline CDR1 reads SQVTM; CDR2 reads ANQGSEA. The data were produced by immunoSEQ multiplex PCR, yet TCRdb's version contains in-frame clones alone and is incomplete. The data contain approximately 120,000 clones, more than 70% of them seen just once; the ten biggest clones take up 3.5% to 5%. Specimen: peripheral blood, collected on day 0 of AZD1222 vaccination. This sequence was found in an adult in good health. V and J are TRBV29-1 and TRBJ1-2; maybe TRBD1 (5 bases). The CDR3 DNA sequence: TGCAGCGTTGTTAGGGGAGGGCATGGCTACACCTTC. Amino acid sequence: CSVVRGGHGYTF.